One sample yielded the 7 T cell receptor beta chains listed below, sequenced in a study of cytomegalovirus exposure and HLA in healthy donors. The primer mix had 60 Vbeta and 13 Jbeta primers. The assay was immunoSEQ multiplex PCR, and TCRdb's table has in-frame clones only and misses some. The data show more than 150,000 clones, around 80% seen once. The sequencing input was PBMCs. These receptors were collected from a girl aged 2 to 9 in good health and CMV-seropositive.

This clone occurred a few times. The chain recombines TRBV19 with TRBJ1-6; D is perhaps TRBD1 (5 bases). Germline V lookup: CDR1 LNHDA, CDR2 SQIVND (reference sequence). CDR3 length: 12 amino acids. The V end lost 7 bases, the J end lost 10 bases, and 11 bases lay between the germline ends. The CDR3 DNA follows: TGTGCCAGTAATAAGGACACATCACCCCTCCACTTT. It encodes CASNKDTSPLHF.

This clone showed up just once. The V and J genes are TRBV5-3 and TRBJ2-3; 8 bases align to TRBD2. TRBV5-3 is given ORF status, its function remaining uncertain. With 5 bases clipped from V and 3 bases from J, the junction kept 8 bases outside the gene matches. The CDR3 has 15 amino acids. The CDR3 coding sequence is TGTGCCAGAAGTGGACTAGCTGGGGCTACAGATACGCAGTATTTT. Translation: CARSGLAGATDTQYF.

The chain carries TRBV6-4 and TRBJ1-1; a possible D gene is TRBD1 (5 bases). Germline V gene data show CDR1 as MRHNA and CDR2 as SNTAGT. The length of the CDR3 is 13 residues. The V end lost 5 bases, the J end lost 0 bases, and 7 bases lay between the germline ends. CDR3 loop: CASSRQMNTEAFF. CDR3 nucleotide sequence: TGTGCCAGCAGTAGACAGATGAACACTGAAGCTTTCTTT.

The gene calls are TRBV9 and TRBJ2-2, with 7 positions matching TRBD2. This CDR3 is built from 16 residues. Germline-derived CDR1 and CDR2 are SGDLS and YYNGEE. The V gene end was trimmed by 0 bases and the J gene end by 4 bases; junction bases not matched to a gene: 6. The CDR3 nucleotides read TGTGCCAGCAGCGTAGGGCTAGCGGAGACCACCGGGGAGCTGTTTTTT. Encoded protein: CASSVGLAETTGELFF.

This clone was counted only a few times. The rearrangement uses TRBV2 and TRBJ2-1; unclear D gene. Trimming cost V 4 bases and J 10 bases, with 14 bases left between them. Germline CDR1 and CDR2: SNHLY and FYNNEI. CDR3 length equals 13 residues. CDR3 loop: CASSAKNSGEQFF. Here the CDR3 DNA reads TGTGCCAGCAGTGCGAAGAACTCCGGGGAGCAGTTCTTC. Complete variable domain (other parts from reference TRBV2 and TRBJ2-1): EPEVTQTPSHQVTQMGQEVILRCVPISNHLYFYWYRQILGQKVEFLVSFYNNEISEKSEIFDDQFSVERPDGSNFTLKIRSTKLEDSAMYFCASSAKNSGEQFFGPGTRLTVL.

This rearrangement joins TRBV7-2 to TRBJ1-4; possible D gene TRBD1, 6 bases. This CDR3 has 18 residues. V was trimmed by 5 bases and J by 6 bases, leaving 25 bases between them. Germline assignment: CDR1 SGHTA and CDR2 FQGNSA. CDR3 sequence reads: CASSELPMSQGWDEKLFF. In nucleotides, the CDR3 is TGTGCCAGCAGCGAATTACCAATGAGTCAGGGGTGGGATGAAAAACTGTTTTTT.

The CDR3 sequence is CASSDQGTTGESSYNEQFF. CDR3 nucleotides: TGCGCCAGCAGTGATCAGGGGACTACCGGTGAAAGCTCCTACAATGAGCAGTTCTTC. This chain links TRBV10-1 with TRBJ2-1; weak D call: TRBD2 (7 bases). Germline loops: CDR1 WNHNN, CDR2 SYGVQD (reference sequence). Trimming stripped 3 bases from V and 0 bases from J, with 21 bases between. The length of the CDR3 is 19 residues.